Here is one T cell receptor beta chain with its context. The CDR3 has 13 amino acids. Unmatched junction bases numbered 6, after V lost 2 bases and J lost 12 bases. CDR1 is KGHDR, CDR2 SFDVKD, per germline. Per the authors' pipeline: By means of reference gene primer amplification, nucleated cell counts were estimated. Sequencing used immunoSEQ multiplex PCR; TCRdb keeps in-frame clones, though not all of them. That table supplies the V and J calls and clone size; D and trimming were determined from the DNA. The table lists just over 15,000 clones, 65% to 85% of them singletons, with about 15% in the top ten. This sample is drawn from a study of blood T cell repertoires in COVID-19. Study information: Sample material is recorded as cDNA or gDNA derived from T cells, B-cell-depleted T cells, or PBMCs.

Source material: peripheral blood. The chain joins TRBV24-1 to TRBJ2-1; TRBD2 agrees at 7 bases. This receptor was obtained from a human donor in a cohort sampled during active COVID-19. For the CDR3, the DNA is TGTGCCACCAGTGATTCAAACGGGAGGTTGCAGTTCTTC. Translation: CATSDSNGRLQFF.